Here is one T cell receptor (beta chain) with its context. This entry belongs to a study of control samples from healthy donors and cancer patients. Data came from immunoSEQ multiplex PCR; TCRdb stores just in-frame clones and leaves some out. The sample lists approximately 86,000 clones, around 85% occurring once. The V gene lost 4 bases and the J gene lost 3 bases, with 10 bases spanning the gap. CDR1 and CDR2 (germline): WNHNN, SYGVQD (reference sequence). The CDR3 consists of 13 residues. This chain links TRBV10-1 with TRBJ2-7, with D possibly matching TRBD1 (6 bases). Sequencing used blood. The receptor was derived from a middle-aged woman in good health. Written as DNA, the CDR3 is TGCGCCAGCAGTGCCGGGACATACTACGAGCAGTACTTC. As protein: CASSAGTYYEQYF.